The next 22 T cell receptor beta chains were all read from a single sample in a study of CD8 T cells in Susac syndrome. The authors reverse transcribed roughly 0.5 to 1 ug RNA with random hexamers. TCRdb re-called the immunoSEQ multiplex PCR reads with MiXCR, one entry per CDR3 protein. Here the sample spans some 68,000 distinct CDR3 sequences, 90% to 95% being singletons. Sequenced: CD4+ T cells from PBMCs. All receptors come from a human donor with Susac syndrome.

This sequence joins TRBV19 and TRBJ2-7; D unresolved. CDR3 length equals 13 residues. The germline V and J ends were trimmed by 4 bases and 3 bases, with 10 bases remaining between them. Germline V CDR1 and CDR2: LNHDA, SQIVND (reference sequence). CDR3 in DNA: TGTGCCAGTAGTAACAGAGACGTCTACGAGCAGTACTTC. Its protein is CASSNRDVYEQYF.

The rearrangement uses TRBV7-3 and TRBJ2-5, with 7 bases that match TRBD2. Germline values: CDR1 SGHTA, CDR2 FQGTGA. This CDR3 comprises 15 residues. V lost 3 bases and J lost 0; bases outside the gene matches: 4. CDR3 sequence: CASSFSGTNQETQYF. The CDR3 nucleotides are TGTGCCAGCAGCTTTTCCGGGACTAACCAAGAGACCCAGTACTTC. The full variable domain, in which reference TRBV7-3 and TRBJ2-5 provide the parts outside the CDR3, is GAGVSQTPSNKVTEKGKYVELRCDPISGHTALYWYRQSLGQGPEFLIYFQGTGAADDSGLPNDRFFAVRPEGSVSTLKIQRTERGDSAVYLCASSFSGTNQETQYFGPGTRLLVL.

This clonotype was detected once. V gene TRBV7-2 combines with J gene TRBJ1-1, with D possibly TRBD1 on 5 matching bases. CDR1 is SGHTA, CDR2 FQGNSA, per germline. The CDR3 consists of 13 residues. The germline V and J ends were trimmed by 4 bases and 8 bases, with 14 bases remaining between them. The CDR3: CASSSLSGGEAFF. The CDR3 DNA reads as TGTGCCAGCAGCTCTCTCAGCGGGGGAGAAGCTTTCTTT.

Written as DNA, the CDR3 is TGTGCCAGCTCATCGCGGGGGGGCGCCTACAATGAGCAGTTCTTC. Its protein product is CASSSRGGAYNEQFF. The rearrangement links TRBV18 to TRBJ2-1; 9 nucleotides align to TRBD2. The CDR3 length is 15 residues. Germline lookup yields CDR1 KGHSH and CDR2 LQKENI. With V trimmed by 5 bases and J by 2 bases, 4 bases remained unmatched. Full variable domain (outside the CDR3, taken from reference TRBV18 and TRBJ2-1): NAGVMQNPRHLVRRRGQEARLRCSPMKGHSHVYWYRQLPEEGLKFMVYLQKENIIDESGMPKERFSAEFPKEGPSILRIQQVVRGDSAAYFCASSSRGGAYNEQFFGPGTRLTVL.

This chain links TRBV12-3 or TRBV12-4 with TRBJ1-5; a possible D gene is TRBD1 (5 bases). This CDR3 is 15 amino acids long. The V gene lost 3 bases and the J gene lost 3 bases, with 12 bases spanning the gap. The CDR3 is CASSFLGVNNQPQHF. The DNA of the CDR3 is TGTGCCAGCAGTTTTTTGGGGGTCAACAATCAGCCCCAGCATTTT.

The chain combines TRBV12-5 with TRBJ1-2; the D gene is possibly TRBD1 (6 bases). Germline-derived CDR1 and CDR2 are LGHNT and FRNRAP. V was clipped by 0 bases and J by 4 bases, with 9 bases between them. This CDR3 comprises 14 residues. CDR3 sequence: CASGLVDSFYGYTF. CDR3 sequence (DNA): TGTGCTAGTGGTTTGGTGGACAGCTTCTATGGCTACACCTTC. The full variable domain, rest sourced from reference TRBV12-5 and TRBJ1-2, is DARVTQTPRHKVTEMGQEVTMRCQPILGHNTVFWYRQTMMQGLELLAYFRNRAPLDDSGMPKDRFSAEMPDATLATLKIQPSEPRDSAVYFCASGLVDSFYGYTFGSGTRLTVV.

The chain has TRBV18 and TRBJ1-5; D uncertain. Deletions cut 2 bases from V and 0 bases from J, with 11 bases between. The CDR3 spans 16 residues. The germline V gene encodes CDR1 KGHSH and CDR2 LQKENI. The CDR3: CASSPTNLYSNQPQHF. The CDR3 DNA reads TGTGCCAGCTCACCAACGAACCTTTATAGCAATCAGCCCCAGCATTTT.

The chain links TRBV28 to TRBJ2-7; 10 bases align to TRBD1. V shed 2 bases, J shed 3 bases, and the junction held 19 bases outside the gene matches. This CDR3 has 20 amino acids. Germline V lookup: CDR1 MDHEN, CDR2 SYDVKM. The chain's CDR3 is CASSLAAAPAPGQGFYEQYF. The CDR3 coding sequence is TGTGCCAGCAGTTTAGCCGCAGCCCCCGCTCCGGGACAGGGGTTCTACGAGCAGTACTTC.

Here the CDR3 reads CASSRQGGETQYF. CDR3 sequence (DNA): TGTGCCAGCAGCCGACAGGGGGGAGAGACCCAGTACTTC. This rearrangement joins TRBV11-3 to TRBJ2-5; 9 nucleotides match TRBD1. The length of the CDR3 is 13 residues. From germline, CDR1 is SGHNT and CDR2 YENEEA. The trim removed 5 bases at V and 4 bases at J, leaving 2 bases unmatched.

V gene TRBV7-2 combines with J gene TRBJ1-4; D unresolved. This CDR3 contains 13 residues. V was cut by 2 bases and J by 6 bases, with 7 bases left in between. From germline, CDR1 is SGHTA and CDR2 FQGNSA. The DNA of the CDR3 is TGTGCCAGCAGCTTAATCCCCGATGAAAAACTGTTTTTT. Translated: CASSLIPDEKLFF.

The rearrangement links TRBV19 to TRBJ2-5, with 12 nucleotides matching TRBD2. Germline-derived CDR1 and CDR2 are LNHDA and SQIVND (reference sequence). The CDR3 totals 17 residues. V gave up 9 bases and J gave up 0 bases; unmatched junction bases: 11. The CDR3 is CASRTSGGRSDQETQYF. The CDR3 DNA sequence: TGTGCCAGCAGAACTAGCGGGGGGCGGTCCGACCAAGAGACCCAGTACTTC.

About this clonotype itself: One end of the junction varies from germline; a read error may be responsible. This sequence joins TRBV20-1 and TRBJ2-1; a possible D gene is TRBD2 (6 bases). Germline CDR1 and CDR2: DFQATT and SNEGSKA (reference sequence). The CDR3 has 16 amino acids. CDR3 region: CSAGEPRGEAYNEQFF. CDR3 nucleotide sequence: TGCAGTGCTGGAGAGCCCCGAGGGGAGGCCTACAATGAGCAGTTCTTC.

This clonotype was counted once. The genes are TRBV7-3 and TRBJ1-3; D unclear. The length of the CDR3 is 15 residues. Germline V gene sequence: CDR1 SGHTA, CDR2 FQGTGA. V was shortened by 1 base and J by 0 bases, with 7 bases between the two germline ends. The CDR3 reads CASSLMPSSGNTIYF. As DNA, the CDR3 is TGTGCCAGCAGCTTAATGCCGAGCTCTGGAAACACCATATATTTT.

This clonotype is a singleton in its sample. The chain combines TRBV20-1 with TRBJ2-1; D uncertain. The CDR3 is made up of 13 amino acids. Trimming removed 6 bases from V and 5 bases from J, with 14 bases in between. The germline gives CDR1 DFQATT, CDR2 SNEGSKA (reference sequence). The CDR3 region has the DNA TGCAGTGCCCGACCCTACACCAACAATGAGCAGTTCTTC. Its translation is CSARPYTNNEQFF.

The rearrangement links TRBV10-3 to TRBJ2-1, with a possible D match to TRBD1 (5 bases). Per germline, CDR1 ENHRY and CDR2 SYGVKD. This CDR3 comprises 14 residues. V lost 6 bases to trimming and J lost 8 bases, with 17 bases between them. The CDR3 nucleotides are TGTGCCATCAGAAGGGGCCCTGGCACCGATGAGCAGTTCTTC. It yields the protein CAIRRGPGTDEQFF.

CDR3 amino acids: CASSSQLREQYF. The CDR3, as DNA: TGTGCCAGCAGTTCCCAGCTCCGGGAGCAGTACTTC. V and J are TRBV28 and TRBJ2-7; D is uncertain. Germline-derived CDR1 and CDR2 are MDHEN and SYDVKM. V lost 4 bases to trimming and J lost 7 bases, with 11 bases between them. This CDR3 contains 12 residues.

The CDR3 is CASSTWEKGAFF. CDR3 nucleotide sequence: TGTGCCAGTAGTACATGGGAAAAGGGAGCTTTCTTT. This chain connects TRBV19 to TRBJ1-1; D unclear. The V and J ends lost 4 bases and 10 bases respectively, with 13 bases between them. This CDR3 spans 12 amino acids. Germline CDR1 LNHDA, CDR2 SQIVND (reference sequence).

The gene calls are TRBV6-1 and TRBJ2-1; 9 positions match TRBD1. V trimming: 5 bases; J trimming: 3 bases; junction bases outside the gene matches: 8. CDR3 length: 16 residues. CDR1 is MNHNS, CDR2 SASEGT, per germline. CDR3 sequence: CASSLSGTGIYNEQFF. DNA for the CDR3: TGTGCCAGCAGTCTATCCGGGACAGGGATCTACAATGAGCAGTTCTTC.

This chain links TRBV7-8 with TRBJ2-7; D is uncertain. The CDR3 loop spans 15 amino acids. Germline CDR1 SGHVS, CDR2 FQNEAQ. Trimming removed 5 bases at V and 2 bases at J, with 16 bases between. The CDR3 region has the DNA TGTGCCAGCAGCCTAGTAGGCAAGCGACCCTACGAGCAGTACTTC. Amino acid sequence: CASSLVGKRPYEQYF.

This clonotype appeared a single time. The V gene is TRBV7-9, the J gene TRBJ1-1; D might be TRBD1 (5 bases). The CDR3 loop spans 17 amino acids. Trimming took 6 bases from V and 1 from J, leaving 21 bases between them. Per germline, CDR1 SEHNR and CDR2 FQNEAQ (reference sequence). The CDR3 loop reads CASRLSGWGRENTEAFF. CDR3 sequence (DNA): TGTGCCAGCAGGTTATCGGGGTGGGGCAGGGAGAACACTGAAGCTTTCTTT. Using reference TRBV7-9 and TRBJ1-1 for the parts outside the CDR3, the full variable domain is DTGVSQNPRHKITKRGQNVTFRCDPISEHNRLYWYRQTLGQGPEFLTYFQNEAQLEKSRLLSDRFSAERPKGSFSTLEIQRTEQGDSAMYLCASRLSGWGRENTEAFFGQGTRLTVV.

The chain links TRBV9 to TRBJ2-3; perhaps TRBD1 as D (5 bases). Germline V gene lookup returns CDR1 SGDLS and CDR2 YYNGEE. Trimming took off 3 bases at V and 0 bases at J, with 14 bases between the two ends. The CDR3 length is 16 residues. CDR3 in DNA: TGTGCCAGCAGCGCGAGACAGAGTTATAGCACAGATACGCAGTATTTT. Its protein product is CASSARQSYSTDTQYF.

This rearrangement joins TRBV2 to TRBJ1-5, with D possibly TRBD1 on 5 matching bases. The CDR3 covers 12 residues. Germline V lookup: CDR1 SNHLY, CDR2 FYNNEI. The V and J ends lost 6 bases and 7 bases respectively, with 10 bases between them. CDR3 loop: CASSQGGQPQHF. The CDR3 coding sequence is TGTGCCAGCAGCCAGGGCGGGCAGCCCCAGCATTTT.